This passage covers 22 T cell receptor beta chains from one sample sequenced in a study of graft-versus-host responses after intestinal transplantation. The authors processed graft tissue to release intraepithelial and lamina propria lymphocytes. Measured with immunoSEQ multiplex PCR; TCRdb has only the in-frame clones, and not every one. This repertoire shows about 15,000 clones, approximately 59% found once; its top ten account for about 13%. Source: ileum tissue, taken 524 days after transplant. These receptors originate from a human patient who received an intestinal transplant, so some T cells may come from the graft donor.

This chain links TRBV5-1 with TRBJ2-2; D gene ambiguous. This CDR3 is 11 amino acids long. Trimming stripped 9 bases from V and 6 bases from J, with 9 bases between. In germline, CDR1 is SGHRS, CDR2 YFSETQ. CDR3 loop: CAILYAGELFF. CDR3 nucleotides: TGCGCCATCCTCTACGCCGGGGAGCTGTTTTTT.

Only a few counts were recorded for this clone. V gene TRBV6-4 combines with J gene TRBJ1-1; 7 nucleotides align to TRBD1. The CDR3 contains 15 residues. Trimming cost V 3 bases and J 0 bases; bases outside gene matches: 4. Per the germline V gene, CDR1 is MRHNA and CDR2 is SNTAGT. CDR3 nucleotide sequence: TGTGCCAGCAGTGAGGAAGGGGGCATGAACACTGAAGCTTTCTTT. Its protein product is CASSEEGGMNTEAFF.

The chain couples TRBV6-1 to TRBJ2-4; 7 bases align to TRBD1. The germline V gene encodes CDR1 MNHNS and CDR2 SASEGT. The ends lost 3 bases at V and 3 bases at J; junction bases unmatched: 8. CDR3 length: 16 residues. This CDR3 is CASSDFDRADKNIQYF. CDR3 in DNA: TGTGCCAGCAGTGACTTTGACAGGGCGGACAAAAACATTCAGTACTTC.

The CDR3 nucleotides read TGTGCCAGCAGCTTAGCCAGGGGAACTGAAGCTTTCTTT. Protein product: CASSLARGTEAFF. The V call is TRBV7-2, the J call TRBJ1-1; D is possibly TRBD1 (6 bases). V was shortened by 0 bases and J by 5 bases, with 7 bases between the two germline ends. Germline assignment: CDR1 SGHTA and CDR2 FQGNSA. The CDR3 length is 13 residues.

The genes are TRBV19 and TRBJ1-6; a weak D match, TRBD1 (5 bases). CDR1 and CDR2 from the germline V gene are LNHDA and SQIVND (reference sequence). This CDR3 is built from 16 residues. Trimming took off 5 bases at V and 9 bases at J, with 20 bases between the two ends. The CDR3 coding sequence is TGTGCCAGTAGTCGTTTTAAAATGGGGCAGAGTTCACCCCTCCACTTT. Translation gives CASSRFKMGQSSPLHF.

This clone was picked up one time. The chain joins TRBV30 to TRBJ2-5, with a weak D call TRBD1 (6 bases). There are 15 residues in the CDR3. Trimming left V 2 bases short and J 5 bases short, with 18 bases between. Germline V CDR1 and CDR2: GTSNPN, SVGIG (reference sequence). CDR3 sequence: CAWSSGTQGWETQYF. The DNA of the CDR3 is TGTGCCTGGAGTAGTGGGACACAGGGATGGGAGACCCAGTACTTC.

The chain joins TRBV6-1 to TRBJ2-2; D is ambiguous. The germline V gene has CDR1 MNHNS and CDR2 SASEGT. CDR3 length equals 13 residues. V lost 2 bases and J 6 bases, leaving 7 bases between the germline ends. The CDR3: CASSEQPAGELFF. CDR3 nucleotide sequence: TGTGCCAGCAGTGAACAACCGGCCGGGGAGCTGTTTTTT.

The chain uses TRBV19 and TRBJ2-3; D may be TRBD2 (6 bases). Germline values: CDR1 LNHDA, CDR2 SQIVND (reference sequence). Between the trimmed V and J ends, which lost 7 bases and 3 bases, there was a span of 20 bases. The CDR3 is made up of 16 amino acids. The chain's CDR3 is CASMWQSLAETDTQYF. CDR3 nucleotide sequence: TGTGCCAGTATGTGGCAATCACTAGCCGAGACAGATACGCAGTATTTT.

The rearrangement links TRBV4-2 to TRBJ2-7, with D possibly being TRBD2 (6 bases). Germline assignment: CDR1 LGHNA and CDR2 YNFKEQ. The length of the CDR3 is 14 residues. Trimming shortened V by 5 bases and J by 3 bases, and 14 bases separated the two germline ends. The CDR3 coding sequence is TGTGCCAGCAGCAGAAGAGGGACTGACTACGAGCAGTACTTC. Its protein is CASSRRGTDYEQYF.

This chain joins TRBV10-2 and TRBJ2-3, with D perhaps matching TRBD2 (5 bases). The CDR3 runs to 15 residues. Germline CDR1 and CDR2: WSHSY and SAAADI. V lost 3 bases, J lost 1 base, and 11 bases lay in between. For the CDR3, the DNA is TGCGCCAGCAGTGACATTAGCGCCCGCACAGATACGCAGTATTTT. This encodes CASSDISARTDTQYF.

This chain joins TRBV11-3 and TRBJ1-1, with D perhaps TRBD1 (6 bases). In germline, CDR1 is SGHNT, CDR2 YENEEA. Trimming took 3 bases from V and 1 from J, leaving 15 bases between them. The CDR3 is made up of 16 amino acids. CDR3: CASSLGGAISNTEAFF. For the CDR3, the DNA is TGTGCCAGCAGCTTGGGGGGGGCCATCTCGAACACTGAAGCTTTCTTT.

The chain couples TRBV7-2 to TRBJ2-3; 7 nucleotides agree with TRBD2. In germline, CDR1 is SGHTA, CDR2 FQGNSA. This CDR3 comprises 16 residues. With 3 bases clipped from V and 4 bases from J, the junction kept 10 bases outside the gene matches. CDR3 sequence: CASSLSTSISADTQYF. The CDR3 bases are TGTGCCAGCAGCTTGTCGACTAGCATCAGCGCAGATACGCAGTATTTT. The full variable domain, its missing parts supplied by reference TRBV7-2 and TRBJ2-3, is GAGVSQSPSNKVTEKGKDVELRCDPISGHTALYWYRQSLGQGLEFLIYFQGNSAPDKSGLPSDRFSAERTGGSVSTLTIQRTQQEDSAVYLCASSLSTSISADTQYFGPGTRLTVL.

The chain employs TRBV30 and TRBJ2-7; D is perhaps TRBD1 (5 bases). Germline assignment: CDR1 GTSNPN and CDR2 SVGIG (reference sequence). The CDR3 is 12 amino acids. V dropped 1 base and J dropped 1 base, with 5 bases sitting between them. CDR3 region: CAWSEGSYEQYF. The CDR3 DNA follows: TGTGCCTGGAGTGAGGGGTCCTACGAGCAGTACTTC. Full variable domain (outside the CDR3, taken from reference TRBV30 and TRBJ2-7): SQTIHQWPATLVQPVGSPLSLECTVEGTSNPNLYWYRQAAGRGLQLLFYSVGIGQISSEVPQNLSASRPQDRQFILSSKKLLLSDSGFYLCAWSEGSYEQYFGPGTRLTVT.

This clone showed up just a few times. V gene TRBV14 combines with J gene TRBJ2-1; D may be TRBD1 (5 bases). The CDR3 sequence is 15 residues long. The germline CDR1 and CDR2 sequences are SGHDN and FVKESK. The V end was cut by 1 base, the J end by 9 bases, with 16 bases between. CDR3 nucleotides: TGTGCCAGCAGCCAAGTCGGCGACAGTTATGGTGAGCAGTTCTTC. This codes for CASSQVGDSYGEQFF.

The DNA for the CDR3 is TGTGCCAGCAGTGACTCTTCCCAGGGGGTCAATTCACCCCTCCACTTT. Its protein product is CASSDSSQGVNSPLHF. The gene calls are TRBV6-4 and TRBJ1-6; TRBD1 matches 7 bases. The V gene end was trimmed by 0 bases and the J gene end by 7 bases; junction bases not matched to a gene: 6. Germline V gene data show CDR1 as MRHNA and CDR2 as SNTAGT. This CDR3 contains 16 residues.

This chain links TRBV30 with TRBJ1-1; TRBD1 matches 7 bases. V shed 4 bases and J 4 bases; nucleotides not matched to a gene: 9. Germline CDR1 reads GTSNPN; CDR2 reads SVGIG (reference sequence). CDR3 length: 14 amino acids. DNA for the CDR3: TGTGCCTGGAAAGGGACAGCTGCGAGCACTGAAGCTTTCTTT. As protein: CAWKGTAASTEAFF.

The J gene is TRBJ1-1, the V gene TRBV5-8; weak D call: TRBD1 (5 bases). Germline values: CDR1 SGHTS, CDR2 YDEGEE. Trimming took off 3 bases at V and 6 bases at J, with 24 bases between the two ends. This CDR3 is built from 17 residues. CDR3 nucleotide sequence: TGTGCCAGCAGCTGGGGCGGGAATATGGACGCTGGGGCTGAAGCTTTCTTT. Translation: CASSWGGNMDAGAEAFF.

The chain employs TRBV9 and TRBJ1-6, with 7 bases identical to TRBD1. With V trimmed by 4 bases and J by 10 bases, 8 bases remained unmatched. CDR3 length: 14 residues. CDR1 is SGDLS and CDR2 is YYNGEE in the germline V gene. This CDR3 reads CASSMTGSRSPLHF. The CDR3 DNA sequence: TGTGCCAGCAGCATGACAGGGTCCAGGTCACCCCTCCACTTT.

V and J are TRBV28 and TRBJ2-1; tentative D call: TRBD2 (6 bases). The CDR3 totals 18 residues. V gave up 3 bases and J gave up 5 bases, with 23 bases separating them. Germline assignment: CDR1 MDHEN and CDR2 SYDVKM. The CDR3 sequence is CASSFWGGGSLRDNEQFF. CDR3 sequence (DNA): TGTGCCAGCAGTTTTTGGGGAGGTGGCAGCCTCAGGGACAATGAGCAGTTCTTC.

Within the sample, this clone is medium-sized. The V call is TRBV7-9, the J call TRBJ2-1; maybe TRBD2 (6 bases). This CDR3 contains 14 residues. The V gene's germline CDR1 is SEHNR and CDR2 FQNEAQ (reference sequence). Trimming took 5 bases from V and 2 from J, leaving 10 bases between them. The CDR3 coding sequence is TGTGCCAGCAGCGGGACTCCTGCCTACAATGAGCAGTTCTTC. This encodes CASSGTPAYNEQFF. The full variable domain, completed using reference TRBV7-9 and TRBJ2-1, is DTGVSQNPRHKITKRGQNVTFRCDPISEHNRLYWYRQTLGQGPEFLTYFQNEAQLEKSRLLSDRFSAERPKGSFSTLEIQRTEQGDSAMYLCASSGTPAYNEQFFGPGTRLTVL.

This clone was found a few times. The gene calls are TRBV29-1 and TRBJ1-2; 8 bases map to TRBD1. CDR1 is SQVTM, CDR2 ANQGSEA, per germline. CDR3 length: 10 residues. The J segment lost 6 bases and the V segment lost 6 bases, leaving 0 bases of the junction unmatched. In DNA form, the CDR3 reads TGCAGCGTGACAGGGGATGGCTACACCTTC. Its translation: CSVTGDGYTF.

This clone appeared a few times. The chain couples TRBV14 to TRBJ2-7; TRBD1 aligns across 9 bases. The CDR3 contains 15 residues. From germline, CDR1 is SGHDN and CDR2 FVKESK. Trimming removed 4 bases from V and 1 base from J; junction bases left unmatched: 5. CDR3: CASSLGTGWSYEQYF. In nucleotides, the CDR3 is TGTGCCAGCAGCCTCGGGACAGGGTGGTCCTACGAGCAGTACTTC.